The clone carrying this T cell receptor beta chain was counted once. Its antigen is currently unknown. TCRdb keeps only in-frame clones here, not all; method: immunoSEQ multiplex PCR. Here the sample spans roughly 150,000 clones, 85% to 95% being singletons. The data are from a study of T cell responses to AZD1222 COVID-19 vaccine. About the study: Second-dose timings of about 4 or about 12 weeks were pooled.

CDR3 length equals 14 residues. Germline V gives CDR1 SGDLS, CDR2 YYNGEE. The V end lost 0 bases, the J end lost 7 bases, and 13 bases lay between the germline ends. Points from the study as a whole: A mostly white British donor set with more females was recruited, and clonal diversity was possibly underestimated. It was only a handful of AZD1222 recipients who were seropositive at baseline. The study sampled repertoires only after the peak T cell response.

The TCR originated in an adult in good health. The chain carries TRBV9 and TRBJ1-2, with D unresolved. The source was peripheral blood, collected on day 0 of AZD1222 vaccination. The CDR3 sequence is CASSVGSSGTGYTF. In nucleotides, the CDR3 is TGTGCCAGCAGCGTAGGGTCAAGTGGAACTGGCTACACCTTC.